These 3 T cell receptor beta chains came from one sample sequenced in a study of blood T cells in healthy people across ages. Then a second PCR, running roughly 6 to 11 cycles, was carried out with a sample-barcoded 5' primer and a J-beta primer mix. TCRdb redid the calling of the 5' RACE reads with MiXCR, one entry per CDR3 protein. The sample has 790,000 or so distinct CDR3 sequences, about 42% seen once. Sequencing input: blood. The receptor set was obtained from a man of 80 years or more in good health.

This clonotype was seen more than once but under ten times. The CDR3 sequence is CSARDTGGSQPQHF. The CDR3 region has the DNA TGCAGTGCTAGAGATACAGGGGGTTCACAGCCCCAGCATTTT. The rearrangement links TRBV20-1 to TRBJ1-5; 8 bases align to TRBD1. Per the germline V gene, CDR1 is DFQATT and CDR2 is SNEGSKA (reference sequence). The V segment lost 0 bases and the J segment 7 bases; nucleotides outside the gene matches: 5. The CDR3 is made up of 14 amino acids.

This clonotype was observed a few times. This chain uses TRBV9 with TRBJ2-1; no clear D. CDR3 size: 13 residues. Germline V gene lookup returns CDR1 SGDLS and CDR2 YYNGEE. V was trimmed by 3 bases and J by 9 bases, leaving 13 bases between them. Here the CDR3 DNA reads TGTGCCAGCAGCGAAACCTCCGACTCTGAGCAGTTCTTC. Amino acids: CASSETSDSEQFF. The whole variable domain, filled in from reference TRBV9 and TRBJ2-1, reads DSGVTQTPKHLITATGQRVTLRCSPRSGDLSVYWYQQSLDQGLQFLIQYYNGEERAKGNILERFSAQQFPDLHSELNLSSLELGDSALYFCASSETSDSEQFFGPGTRLTVL.

The V call is TRBV28, the J call TRBJ1-6, with TRBD1 identical over 9 bases. V was pared by 6 bases and J by 5 bases, with 11 bases of the junction left unmatched. Germline V CDR1 and CDR2: MDHEN, SYDVKM. The CDR3 sequence is 17 residues long. CDR3 amino acids: CASSTTGTGTHNSPLHF. In DNA, the CDR3 is TGTGCCAGCAGCACTACCGGGACAGGGACCCATAATTCACCCCTCCACTTT. Full variable domain (rest looked up from reference TRBV28 and TRBJ1-6): DVKVTQSSRYLVKRTGEKVFLECVQDMDHENMFWYRQDPGLGLRLIYFSYDVKMKEKGDIPEGYSVSREKKERFSLILESASTNQTSMYLCASSTTGTGTHNSPLHFGNGTRLTVT.